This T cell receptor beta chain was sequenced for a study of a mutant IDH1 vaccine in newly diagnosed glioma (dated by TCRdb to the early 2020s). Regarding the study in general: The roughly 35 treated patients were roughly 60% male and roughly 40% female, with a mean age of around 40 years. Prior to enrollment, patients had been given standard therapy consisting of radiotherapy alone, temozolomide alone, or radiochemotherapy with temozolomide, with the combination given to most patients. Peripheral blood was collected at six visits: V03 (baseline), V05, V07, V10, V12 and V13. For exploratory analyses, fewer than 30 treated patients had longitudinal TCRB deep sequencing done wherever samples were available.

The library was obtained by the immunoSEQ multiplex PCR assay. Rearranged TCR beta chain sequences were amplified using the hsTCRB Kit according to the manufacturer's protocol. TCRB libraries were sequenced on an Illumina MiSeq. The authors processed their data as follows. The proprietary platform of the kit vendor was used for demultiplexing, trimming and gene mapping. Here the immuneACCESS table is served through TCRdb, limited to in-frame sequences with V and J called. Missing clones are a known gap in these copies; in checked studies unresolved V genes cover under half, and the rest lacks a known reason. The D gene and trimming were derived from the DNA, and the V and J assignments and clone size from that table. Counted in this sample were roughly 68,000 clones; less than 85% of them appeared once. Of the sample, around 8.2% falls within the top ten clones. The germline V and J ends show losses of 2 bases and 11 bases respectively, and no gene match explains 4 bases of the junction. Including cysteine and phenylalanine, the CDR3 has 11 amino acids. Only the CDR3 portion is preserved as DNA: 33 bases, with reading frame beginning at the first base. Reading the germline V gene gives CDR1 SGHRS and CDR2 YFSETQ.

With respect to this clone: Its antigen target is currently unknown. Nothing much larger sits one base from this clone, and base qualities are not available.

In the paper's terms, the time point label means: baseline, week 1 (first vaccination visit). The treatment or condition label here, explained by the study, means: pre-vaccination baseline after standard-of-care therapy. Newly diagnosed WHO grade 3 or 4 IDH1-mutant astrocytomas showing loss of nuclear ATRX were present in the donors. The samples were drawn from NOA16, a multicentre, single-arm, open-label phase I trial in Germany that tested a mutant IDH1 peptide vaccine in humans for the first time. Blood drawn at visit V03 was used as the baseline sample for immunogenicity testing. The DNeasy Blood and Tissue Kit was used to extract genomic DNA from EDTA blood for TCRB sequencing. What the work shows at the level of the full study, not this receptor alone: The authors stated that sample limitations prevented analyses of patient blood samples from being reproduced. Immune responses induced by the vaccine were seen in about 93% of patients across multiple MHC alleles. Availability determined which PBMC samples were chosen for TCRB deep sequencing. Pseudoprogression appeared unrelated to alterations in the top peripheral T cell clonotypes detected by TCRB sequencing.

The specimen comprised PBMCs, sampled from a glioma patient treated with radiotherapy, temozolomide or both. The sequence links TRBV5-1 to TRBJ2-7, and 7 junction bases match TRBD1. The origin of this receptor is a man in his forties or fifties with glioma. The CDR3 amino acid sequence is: CASSLQGKEYF. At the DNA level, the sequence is TGCGCCAGCAGCTTACAGGGGAAGGAGTACTTC.